A selection of T cell receptor beta chains follows, all from one sample in a study of shared clonotypes between healthy human individuals. Generated by immunoSEQ multiplex PCR, the TCRdb table keeps only in-frame clones and is missing some. The data hold 2 million to 2.5 million clones, with 85% to 95% observed a single time. The sample comprised naive CD4+ T cells from PBMCs. The receptors here all came from a man in his late teens or twenties in good health. Some clones in this sample may be carry-over from other donors' samples. Each CDR3 is given with its conserved first and last residue. The D gene is left open where the match is weak. Expanded clones get a size class; other rows say once, few or many, or leave the size out.

length,size,V,J,D,DNA,CDR3
14,NA,TRBV7-3,TRBJ2-2,NA,TGTGCCAGCAGCAAAGACCGCAACACCGGGGAGCTGTTTTTT,CASSKDRNTGELFF
13,once,TRBV19,TRBJ1-5,NA,TGTGCCAGTAGTGACGGGGTCAATCAGCCCCAGCATTTT,CASSDGVNQPQHF
16,NA,TRBV11-2,TRBJ1-2,NA,TGTGCCAGCAGCTTACTTGGGGCGGGAGGGCCCTATGGCTACACCTTC,CASSLLGAGGPYGYTF
14,NA,TRBV28,TRBJ2-7,NA,TGTGCCAGCAGGGGGGGCGGGAGCTCCTACGAGCAGTACTTC,CASRGGGSSYEQYF
12,NA,TRBV11-3,TRBJ1-1,TRBD1,TGTGCCAGCAGCTCAGGGGGAGGGAACGCTTTCTTT,CASSSGGGNAFF
17,NA,TRBV28,TRBJ2-1,TRBD2,TGTGCCAGCAGCCAAGGGATGTTCGGGACTAGCGGGATTGAGCAGTTCTTC,CASSQGMFGTSGIEQFF
15,NA,TRBV5-6,TRBJ1-1,NA,TGTGCCAGCAGCTTCGCGAGAGGGCGCGTAACTGAAGCTTTCTTT,CASSFARGRVTEAFF
16,NA,TRBV7-2,TRBJ2-7,TRBD1,TGTGCCAGCAGGTCCACCCCCGGGACAGCCTCCTACGAGCAGTACTTC,CASRSTPGTASYEQYF
13,NA,TRBV5-6,TRBJ2-1,NA,TGTGCCAGCAGCTTGCCCTCCTACAATGAGCAGTTCTTC,CASSLPSYNEQFF
17,NA,TRBV4-1,TRBJ2-7,TRBD2,TGCGCCAGCAGCCAGGGGTTAATAGCGGGTCTTCACTACGAGCAGTACTTC,CASSQGLIAGLHYEQYF
12,few,TRBV2,TRBJ1-4,TRBD1,TGTGCCAGCAGGGACAGGGGTGAAAAACTGTTTTTT,CASRDRGEKLFF
11,NA,TRBV28,TRBJ1-4,TRBD1,TGTGCCAGCAATAAAGACAGGGCTCTGTTTTTT,CASNKDRALFF
11,NA,TRBV28,TRBJ2-1,NA,TGTGCCACCCTTGAGCGACATGAGCAGTTCTTC,CATLERHEQFF
15,NA,TRBV5-4,TRBJ2-7,TRBD2,TGTGCCAGCAGCCATCTAGCGGGAGGTACCTACGAGCAGTACTTC,CASSHLAGGTYEQYF
15,NA,TRBV28,TRBJ1-1,TRBD1,TGTGCCAGCAGTTCCAGCGGGACAGTGAACACTGAAGCTTTCTTT,CASSSSGTVNTEAFF
15,NA,TRBV2,TRBJ2-2,TRBD1,TGTGCCAGTAAAACCGGGACAGGGGGCCCCGGGGAGCTGTTTTTT,CASKTGTGGPGELFF
14,NA,TRBV29-1,TRBJ1-2,NA,TGCAGCGTTGGGACTTATGAGTTTAACTATGGCTACACCTTC,CSVGTYEFNYGYTF
15,NA,TRBV18,TRBJ2-7,NA,TGTGCCAGCTCACCACTTAGCAGATTGCACTACGAGCAGTACTTC,CASSPLSRLHYEQYF
13,NA,TRBV7-9,TRBJ1-3,NA,TGTGCCAGCAGCTTTGACAGAGGAAACACCATATATTTT,CASSFDRGNTIYF
16,NA,TRBV10-3,TRBJ2-7,NA,TGTGCCATCAGTGAGTACGGGACCAGGGACGCGTACGAGCAGTACTTC,CAISEYGTRDAYEQYF
15,NA,TRBV2,TRBJ2-5,TRBD1,TGTGCCAGCACCGCGGACAGGGGGCGTGGAGAGACCCAGTACTTC,CASTADRGRGETQYF
12,NA,TRBV28,TRBJ1-5,NA,TGTGCCAGCAGTTTGGTTGGGGAGCCCCAGCATTTT,CASSLVGEPQHF
15,NA,TRBV28,TRBJ1-3,TRBD1,TGTGCCAGCACCGCCGGGACAGCCTCTGGAAACACCATATATTTT,CASTAGTASGNTIYF
17,NA,TRBV4-1,TRBJ1-5,NA,TGCGCCAGCAGCCAAGGATTCCGGGCGGCGGGCAATCAGCCCCAGCATTTT,CASSQGFRAAGNQPQHF
20,NA,TRBV15,TRBJ2-4,TRBD1,TGTGCCACCAGCGAAGGACCTCTGATTCCGGGACAGGGTTGGGGAAACATTCAGTACTTC,CATSEGPLIPGQGWGNIQYF
11,NA,TRBV20-1,TRBJ2-4,NA,TGCAGTGCTAGAGTGGCGTCGAATCAGTACTTC,CSARVASNQYF
14,NA,TRBV28,TRBJ1-1,NA,TGTGCCAGCACCCTCCGGGGGGCTAGAACTGAAGCTTTCTTT,CASTLRGARTEAFF
17,once,TRBV7-8,TRBJ2-5,TRBD1,TGTGCCAGCAGCTTAGGGGCAGGGGGCGCCTCACGAGAGACCCAGTACTTC,CASSLGAGGASRETQYF
15,NA,TRBV29-1,TRBJ2-5,TRBD2,TGCAGCGTTGAAAGCCCCGGACTAGCGGGAGAGACCCAGTACTTC,CSVESPGLAGETQYF
14,NA,TRBV6-5,TRBJ2-7,NA,TGTGCCAGCAGTTACTCTAGGCACCTCTACGAGCAGTACTTC,CASSYSRHLYEQYF
14,NA,TRBV19,TRBJ1-1,TRBD1,TGTGCCAGTAGTATCCAGGGGGGAATCACTGAAGCTTTCTTT,CASSIQGGITEAFF
18,NA,TRBV10-3,TRBJ2-2,NA,TGTGCCATCAGTGAGTCCTTCGGGGCAGGGGAAAACACCGGGGAGCTGTTTTTT,CAISESFGAGENTGELFF